This TCR beta chain was documented in a study of shared clonotypes between healthy human individuals. Overall study context: Researchers assigned three CD4 naive, three CD4 memory, two CD8 naive and one CD8 memory plate to each donor.

Points from the study as a whole: Investigators collected only blood, and repertoires in tissues likely differ. Four donors had 5% to 6% of their naive CD4 clonotypes in common.

Original handling: Filtering differed because ImmunoSEQ produced junction-only sequences that carried no quality scores. Repertoires were generated with immunoSEQ multiplex PCR, while TCRdb's copy carries only in-frame clones and drops some. Clonal size and the V and J genes are those of that table, whereas D and trimming came from the DNA. This table holds hundreds of thousands of clones, about 95% found once. The V gene lost 1 base and the J gene lost 3 bases, with 10 bases spanning the gap. In germline, CDR1 is LNHNV, CDR2 YYDKDF (reference sequence). The CDR3 sequence is 15 residues long. CD45RO negativity and positive selection for CCR7 defined naive CD8 cells, a population that excluded terminally differentiated effector memory CD45RA+ cells. About this clone itself: What it binds is unknown.

This sequence was found in a woman aged 25 to 45 in good health. Sequenced input: naive CD8+ T cells sorted from blood. The chain uses TRBV15 and TRBJ2-1; weak D call: TRBD2 (6 bases). The CDR3 region has the DNA TGTGCCACCAGCAGAGTACCGGAGGGCTACAATGAGCAGTTCTTC. Translating gives CATSRVPEGYNEQFF.